This T cell receptor (beta chain) was captured by sequencing in a study of cytomegalovirus exposure and HLA in healthy donors listed by TCRdb under 2017. Background for the entire study: In an earlier analysis of approximately 640 of the donors, less than 350 Gb of sequence data and 90 million to 130 million unique TCR beta sequences from roughly 180 million T cells were reported. Roughly 300 gigabases of sequencing data and around 90 million unique TCR sequences made up an early release that covered under 750 HLA-typed donors. Of the roughly 410 genotyped donors, 65% to 90% were placed in the genetic ancestry cluster associated with self-reported Caucasian donors. The study was designed to test whether signatures of past pathogen exposure could be identified by cataloging public T cell receptors. Using immunosequencing, the study profiled T cell repertoires from 666 subjects and related those repertoires to cytomegalovirus serostatus. Besides the first cohort of approximately 670 subjects, a separate validation cohort made up of over 100 different subjects was used. To predict cytomegalovirus infection status, the study brought together high-throughput TCR immunosequencing, statistical association of individual TCRs with disease status, and machine learning. A later analysis re-examined previously published TCR beta repertoires from around 670 donors and added high-resolution HLA genotyping to investigate patterns of TCR occurrence. The later analysis used no new phenotypic data to find candidate immune exposures, relying instead on TCR beta sequences and their occurrence across donors. An earlier analysis of approximately 580 of the donors used high-throughput TCR beta sequencing to judge whether each TCR beta V gene segment behaved as functional or pseudogenic. Donor age, sex, ethnicity and CMV serostatus were compiled alongside the repertoire data. Genome-wide SNP genotypes for about 65% of the roughly 670 donors were used in a later genetic analysis, which treated that subset as a discovery cohort. All discovery cohort repertoires had been generated using a single sequencing platform. Class I and class II HLA loci were covered by the typing at four-digit resolution. The number of typed donors differed by locus: about 620-640 for A, B, C, DRB1 and DQB1; some 500 for DQA1; 606 for DPA1; and roughly 490 for DPB1. Roughly 5 DR-DQ haplotypes were treated as single units for association and clustering because of strong linkage in the cohort. On average, around 200,000 unique TCR beta nucleotide sequences were sequenced per donor among more than 350 genotyped donors of the cohort, with 15% to 20% of those sequences being non-productive. Overall results and qualifications from the work: The earlier analysis of a few hundred of the donors excluded 15 to 20 rarely observed V segments, including chromosome 9 orphons, because counts were too low. A further reported finding was that TCR beta sequences accurately predicted the HLA-A and HLA-B alleles for most subjects in the first cohort. The study listed 170 or so TCR beta chains as associated with cytomegalovirus. When HLA alleles, especially DR and DQ, strongly co-occurred, attributing TCR associations to individual alleles was difficult. In both the original and validation cohorts, the classifier was reported to diagnose cytomegalovirus status with high specificity and sensitivity. V-gene and J-gene trimming of TCR beta chains was associated with a missense DCLRE1C variant in a later genetic analysis, and the association was replicated in an independent cohort. Several of the top co-occurrence clusters appeared to be linked to parvovirus B19, influenza, CMV and Epstein-Barr virus, according to a later analysis. In a later analysis, some 17,000 TCR beta sequences were associated with specific HLA alleles at a false discovery rate of 0.05. The 87-base-pair reads could not distinguish some IMGT-functional V segments, including TRBV6-2 and TRBV6-3, so those segments were excluded. Compared with equally common non-associated chains, HLA-associated TCR beta chains in a later analysis were more clonally expanded and had lower generation probabilities. A cluster of highly shared sequence variants was judged likely to represent a technical artifact of the sequencing pipeline. In an earlier analysis of some 500 of the donors, most TCR beta V segments were observed in productive rearrangements about 87% or about 30% of the time, broadly matching IMGT annotations. According to a later genetic analysis, donors in an Asian-associated ancestry cluster had fewer N-insertions in productive TCRs than the approximately 710-donor mean. HLA typing was unavailable for some donors at each locus, so association tests used only the typed subset. In a later analysis, the rate of TCR association differed among HLA loci, with DRB1 alleles having the most associated TCRs and HLA-C alleles having the fewest. Immune exposure information for the cohort was limited to CMV serostatus. According to a later analysis, most CMV-associated TCR beta chains appeared to be HLA-restricted, and the HLA associations seemed to be driven largely by CMV exposure. The presence/absence analyses assumed that sequencing depth was roughly uniform across donors, and that assumption may not be true. Linkage disequilibrium might explain the correlated functional status among segregating V segments, but an unknown experimental factor could not be excluded. It was suggested by the authors that the approach could potentially be generalized to other disease states and immunological phenotypes. This cohort had only TCR beta chains sequenced, and the lack of alpha or paired-chain data limited which features could be detected. A few of the identified cytomegalovirus-associated TCR beta chains were confirmed in vitro to be specific for cytomegalovirus antigens. Most TCR sequences were observed very rarely across donors, whereas some public TCRs were present in many individuals.

CDR1 SGHTA and CDR2 FQGNSA are derived from the germline V gene. The junction carries 9 bases between V and J, which are trimmed by 6 bases and 1 base respectively. The CDR3 covers 13 residues, taking in both the cysteine and the phenylalanine. The CDR3 DNA has 39 bases and is translated from base 1. Libraries were constructed by the immunoSEQ multiplex PCR assay. For the multiplex PCR, a mixture combining 60 forward primers for TCR Vbeta segments and 13 reverse primers for TCR Jbeta segments was used. The CDR3 region of rearranged TCR beta genes was amplified from genomic DNA by a multiplex PCR assay. Amplified TCR beta libraries were sequenced as 87-base-pair reads on the Illumina HiSeq System. The paper's data handling went like this. In a later analysis, tens of millions of unique TCR beta chains were counted across the 500 to 850 repertoires, and around 11 million of these chains were shared by at least two donors. Raw reads were error-corrected and collapsed into unique sequences with a nearest-neighbor algorithm that merged closely related sequences to remove PCR and sequencing errors. Alignment of CDR3 sequences to IMGT reference sequences was used to assign V, D and J gene segments. For a sequence to be retained, a match of at least six nucleotides to both a V gene segment and a J gene segment was required. A rearrangement was called productive if the CDR3 had no stop codons and remained in frame with V and J, and every other rearrangement was called non-productive. Following IMGT convention, CDR3 was defined as the stretch from the second conserved V-encoded cysteine up to the conserved J-encoded phenylalanine. In an earlier analysis of 587 of the donors, sequences lacking an unambiguous match to a single V gene segment were excluded. In an earlier analysis of approximately 590 of the donors, V segments were called functional above 56.7% productive rearrangements and were called segregating when the between-donor standard deviation exceeded 5%. A statistical classification framework was developed to diagnose cytomegalovirus status using the catalog of TCR beta chain sequences. In a later analysis, V and J genes were assigned by comparing TCR nucleotide sequences against IMGT/GENE-DB human TR gene sequences. In a later analysis, CDR3 sequences and most-parsimonious VDJ recombination scenarios were assigned using the TCRdist pipeline. In a later analysis, every TCR beta chain was defined by the combination of its CDR3 amino acid sequence and its V-gene family, and reads without a unique V-gene family were dropped. As a way to deal with suspected cross-contamination and a sequencing artifact, a later analysis dropped 450 to 600 nucleotide sequences that were highly shared and had low generation probability. For each public chain, a later analysis derived a clonal expansion index from normalized ranks of inferred template counts within each repertoire. Generation probabilities in a later analysis came from a VDJ recombination model fitted to out-of-frame rearrangements, and those results were checked against IGoR. Hypergeometric tests were used in a later analysis to score TCR-TCR, TCR-HLA and TCR-CMV co-occurrence, with a repertoire-size bias correction applied to the TCR pairs. In a later analysis, false discovery rates were estimated by permuting HLA or CMV assignments 20 times. In a later analysis, co-occurring TCRs were grouped with DBSCAN, and TCRdist sequence similarity was added when clustering was performed within HLA-allele-positive subsets. Repertoires with fewer than 30,000 or more than 120,000 public chains, plus five repertoires with anomalous nucleotide sharing, were excluded from co-occurrence clustering. This is the immuneACCESS table as TCRdb keeps it, with only in-frame sequences that have V and J called. A part of the clones is gone; compared with another copy, unresolved V genes explain less than half, and the rest is unexplained. Clone size and the V and J calls come from that table; the DNA yielded D and trimming. This sample comprises approximately 190,000 clones, over 75% of them detected only once. The ten largest make up roughly 0.098% of the sample.

In total, 630 or so healthy bone marrow donors made up the cohort. At the time of sampling, all cohort members were nominally healthy, though unrecorded immune exposures were likely present. The donor was CMV seronegative and was included in the group of several hundred seronegative cohort members. A peripheral blood sample was provided by each donor, and peripheral blood mononuclear cells were used for TCR beta sequencing. Genomic DNA extraction from the blood cell samples was performed with the Qiagen DNeasy Blood Extraction Kit. This clone has only a few counts. What antigen it recognizes has not been identified. No much larger clone exists at a distance of one base, and base qualities are not known. Other nucleotide sequences in the sample specify the same CDR3.

Sequencing was carried out using PBMCs. The V gene is TRBV7-2 and the J gene is TRBJ1-1, with a tentative D gene TRBD1 over 5 matching bases. This receptor was obtained from a boy aged 2 to 9 in good health and CMV-seronegative. The CDR3: CASSADRNTEAFF. The base sequence is TGTGCCAGCAGTGCTGACAGGAACACTGAAGCTTTCTTT.